The 10 T cell receptor beta chains below all came from one sample that was sequenced in a study of T cell changes during pregnancy in multiple sclerosis (dated by TCRdb to the late 2010s). Libraries came from the immunoSEQ multiplex PCR assay. TCRdb re-hosts the immuneACCESS table, in-frame sequences only. Its copies lack some clones; in the studies checked, an unresolved V gene accounts for under half of them, and the cause for the rest is not known. The sample table contains tens of thousands of clones; only one count was recorded for 85% to 95% of them. The ten largest account for just under 0.6% of the sample. The source material was CD4+ T cells from peripheral blood mononuclear cells, sampled in the second trimester of pregnancy. These receptors were collected from a female donor with multiple sclerosis, enrolled in a pregnancy study.

DNA of the CDR3: TGTGCCAGTACCGGACAGGTCGGAACTGAAGCTTTCTTT. Its translation is CASTGQVGTEAFF. The chain is built from TRBV19 and TRBJ1-1, with 7 bases fitting TRBD1. The CDR3 extends over 13 amino acids. The trim removed 7 bases at V and 5 bases at J, leaving 7 bases unmatched. Germline-derived CDR1 and CDR2 are LNHDA and SQIVND (reference sequence).

The chain is built from TRBV30 and TRBJ2-3, with 16 bases lining up with TRBD2. J gave up 5 bases and V 5 bases, and 13 bases lay outside the gene matches. This CDR3 region has 18 residues. Germline CDR1 and CDR2: GTSNPN and SVGIG (reference sequence). For the CDR3, the DNA is TGTGCCTGGGACCGGTCCGGGACTAGCGGGGGGGTTGAAGATACGCAGTATTTT. Encoded protein: CAWDRSGTSGGVEDTQYF.

This clone has a single count. This rearrangement joins TRBV5-6 to TRBJ2-5, with D maybe TRBD1 (5 bases). V lost 0 bases and J 5 bases, leaving 14 bases between the germline ends. The CDR3 has 15 residues. Per germline, CDR1 SGHDT and CDR2 YYEEEE. CDR3 amino acids: CASSLGQSFPETQYF. CDR3 in DNA: TGTGCCAGCAGCTTGGGACAGTCCTTCCCGGAGACCCAGTACTTC. Using reference TRBV5-6 and TRBJ2-5 for the parts outside the CDR3, the full variable domain is DAGVTQSPTHLIKTRGQQVTLRCSPKSGHDTVSWYQQALGQGPQFIFQYYEEEERQRGNFPDRFSGHQFPNYSSELNVNALLLGDSALYLCASSLGQSFPETQYFGPGTRLLVL.

J is TRBJ1-4 and V is TRBV5-6, with 9 bases fitting TRBD1. From germline, CDR1 is SGHDT and CDR2 YYEEEE. The CDR3 is 15 amino acids. V was pared by 4 bases and J by 6 bases, with 7 bases of the junction left unmatched. The DNA of the CDR3 is TGTGCCAGCAGCCTCCGGGGACAGGGTTATGAAAAACTGTTTTTT. It yields the protein CASSLRGQGYEKLFF.

J is TRBJ2-7 and V is TRBV11-2; D is uncertain. The CDR3 is 14 amino acids. Germline V CDR1 and CDR2: SGHAT, FQNNGV. V was pared by 1 base and J by 1 base, with 8 bases between. The CDR3, as DNA: TGTGCCAGCAGCTTAGGGCCAGTTTCCTACGAGCAGTACTTC. It encodes CASSLGPVSYEQYF.

The chain links TRBV2 to TRBJ1-4; D gene ambiguous. CDR1 and CDR2 (germline): SNHLY, FYNNEI. The V gene lost 6 bases and the J gene lost 0 bases, with 8 bases spanning the gap. The CDR3 sequence is 14 residues long. CDR3 region: CASRPATTNEKLFF. The CDR3 nucleotides are TGTGCCAGCAGGCCAGCGACAACTAATGAAAAACTGTTTTTT.

J is TRBJ2-5 and V is TRBV6-5; perhaps TRBD1 as D (6 bases). TRBJ2-7 matches the DNA end more closely, so the J call is doubtful. Germline loops: CDR1 MNHEY, CDR2 SVGAGI. The CDR3 spans 12 residues. CDR3 in amino acids: CASSPQGYEQYF. The CDR3 DNA follows: TGTGCCAGCAGTCCACAGGGCTACGAGCAGTACTTC.

This clone showed up just a few times. The chain links TRBV27 to TRBJ1-6; 7 nucleotides match TRBD1. The germline gives CDR1 MNHEY, CDR2 SMNVEV (reference sequence). V dropped 3 bases and J dropped 6; count of bases not matched to a gene: 11. The CDR3 has 17 amino acids. The DNA of the CDR3 is TGTGCCAGCAGTTTCCTAAGAACCGGGACAGCTAATTCACCCCTCCACTTT. This sequence encodes CASSFLRTGTANSPLHF.

Relative to its sample, this clone is medium-sized (0.01 to 0.1%). For the CDR3, the DNA is TGTGCCAGTAGTTGGGGACAGGGTGACGAGCAGTACTTC. Residues: CASSWGQGDEQYF. The rearrangement links TRBV19 to TRBJ2-7; 9 nucleotides match TRBD1. V shed 5 bases and J 5 bases; nucleotides not matched to a gene: 4. Germline CDR1 and CDR2: LNHDA and SQIVND (reference sequence). CDR3 length: 13 residues.

The rearrangement links TRBV5-3 to TRBJ2-3, with 8 bases fitting TRBD1. TRBV5-3 is an ORF, with its function uncertain. This CDR3 is 15 amino acids long. V dropped 4 bases and J dropped 4; count of bases not matched to a gene: 8. CDR3 DNA: TGTGCCAGAAGCCAGGACAGGGTTTGGGCAGATACGCAGTATTTT. Translated: CARSQDRVWADTQYF.